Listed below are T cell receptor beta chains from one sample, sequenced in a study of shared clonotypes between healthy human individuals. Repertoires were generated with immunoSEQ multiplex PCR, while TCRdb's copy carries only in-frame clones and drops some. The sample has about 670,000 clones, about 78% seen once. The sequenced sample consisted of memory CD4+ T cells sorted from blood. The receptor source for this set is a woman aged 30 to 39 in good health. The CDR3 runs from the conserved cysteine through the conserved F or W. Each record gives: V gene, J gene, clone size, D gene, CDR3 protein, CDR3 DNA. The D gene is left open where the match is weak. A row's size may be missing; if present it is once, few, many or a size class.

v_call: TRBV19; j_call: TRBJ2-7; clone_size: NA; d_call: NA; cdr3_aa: CASSEQDTEQYF; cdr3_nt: TGTGCCAGTAGTGAACAGGATACCGAGCAGTACTTC
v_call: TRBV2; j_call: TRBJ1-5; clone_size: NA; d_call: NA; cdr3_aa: CASAARNNQPQHF; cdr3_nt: TGTGCCAGCGCCGCCAGGAACAATCAGCCCCAGCATTTT
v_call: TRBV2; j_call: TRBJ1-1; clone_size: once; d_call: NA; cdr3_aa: CASGRGGKVTEAFF; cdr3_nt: TGTGCCAGCGGCCGAGGGGGGAAGGTCACTGAAGCTTTCTTT
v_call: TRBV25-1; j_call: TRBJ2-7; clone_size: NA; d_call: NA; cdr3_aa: CASSATRGGKNEQYF; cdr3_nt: TGTGCCAGCAGTGCCACGAGGGGCGGGAAAAACGAGCAGTACTTC
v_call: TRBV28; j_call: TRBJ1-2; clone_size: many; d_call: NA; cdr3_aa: CATHRQGGNYGYTF; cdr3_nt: TGTGCCACACACCGGCAGGGAGGTAACTATGGCTACACCTTC
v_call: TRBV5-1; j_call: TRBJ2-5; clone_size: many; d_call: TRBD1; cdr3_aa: CASSLAQTGYETQYF; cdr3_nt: TGCGCCAGCAGCTTGGCACAGACAGGGTACGAGACCCAGTACTTC
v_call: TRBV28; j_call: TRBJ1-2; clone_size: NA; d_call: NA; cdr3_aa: CASSLAGYGYTF; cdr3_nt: TGTGCCAGCAGCCTCGCGGGGTATGGCTACACCTTC
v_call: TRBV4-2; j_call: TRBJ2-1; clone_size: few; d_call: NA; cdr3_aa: CASSQERLASSNEQFF; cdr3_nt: TGTGCCAGCAGCCAAGAAAGGTTGGCTAGCAGCAATGAGCAGTTCTTC
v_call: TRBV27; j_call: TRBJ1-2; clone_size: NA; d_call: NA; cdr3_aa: CASSFFPGLTSGGYTF; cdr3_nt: TGTGCCAGCAGTTTTTTTCCGGGGTTAACGAGCGGTGGCTACACCTTC
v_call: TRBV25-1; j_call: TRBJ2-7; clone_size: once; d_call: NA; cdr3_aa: CASSEDGGTVIGYEQYF; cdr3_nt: TGTGCCAGCAGTGAAGACGGAGGGACAGTTATTGGCTACGAGCAGTACTTC
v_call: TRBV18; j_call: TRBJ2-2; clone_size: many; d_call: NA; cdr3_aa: CASSQTTTGELFF; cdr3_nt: TGTGCCAGCTCTCAGACTACCACCGGGGAGCTGTTTTTT
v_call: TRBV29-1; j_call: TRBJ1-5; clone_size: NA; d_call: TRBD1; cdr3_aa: CSASTGNQPQHF; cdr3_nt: TGCAGCGCCTCGACAGGGAATCAGCCCCAGCATTTT
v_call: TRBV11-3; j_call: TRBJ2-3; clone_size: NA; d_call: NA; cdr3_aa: CASSLGEADTQYF; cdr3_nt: TGTGCCAGCAGCTTAGGGGAAGCAGATACGCAGTATTTT
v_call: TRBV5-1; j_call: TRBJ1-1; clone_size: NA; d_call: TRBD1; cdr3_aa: CASSGDRGLFTEAFF; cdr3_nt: TGCGCCAGCAGCGGGGACAGGGGGCTCTTTACTGAAGCTTTCTTT
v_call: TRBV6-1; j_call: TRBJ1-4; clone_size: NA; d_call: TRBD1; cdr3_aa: CASSLDRGAEKLFF; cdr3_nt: TGTGCCAGCAGTCTTGACAGGGGGGCAGAAAAACTGTTTTTT
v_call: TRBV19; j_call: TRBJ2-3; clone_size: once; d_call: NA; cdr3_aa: CASSIGLPPDTQYF; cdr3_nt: TGTGCCAGTAGTATAGGTCTCCCCCCAGATACGCAGTATTTT